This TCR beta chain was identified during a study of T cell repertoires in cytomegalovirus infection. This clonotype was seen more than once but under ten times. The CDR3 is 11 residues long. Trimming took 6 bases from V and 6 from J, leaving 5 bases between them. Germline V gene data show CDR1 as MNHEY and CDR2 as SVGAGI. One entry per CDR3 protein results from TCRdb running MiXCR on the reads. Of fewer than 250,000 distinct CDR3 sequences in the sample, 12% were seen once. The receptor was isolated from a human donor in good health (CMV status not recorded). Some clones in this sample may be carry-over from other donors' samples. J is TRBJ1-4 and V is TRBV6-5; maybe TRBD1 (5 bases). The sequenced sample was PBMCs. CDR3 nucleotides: TGTGCCAGCAGGGGGGATGAAAAACTGTTTTTT. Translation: CASRGDEKLFF.